This TCR beta chain stems from a study of T cell responses to AZD1222 COVID-19 vaccine. With 4 bases clipped from V and 10 bases from J, the junction kept 14 bases outside the gene matches. The V gene's germline CDR1 is SGHDT and CDR2 YYEEEE. This CDR3 has 15 amino acids. Produced via immunoSEQ multiplex PCR; TCRdb's table is partial and in-frame only. The sample lists over 150,000 clones, just over 90% occurring once. The specimen comprised peripheral blood, sampled on day 0 of AZD1222 vaccination. The receptor comes from an adult in good health. The chain links TRBV5-6 to TRBJ1-5, with TRBD1 matching over 7 bases. As DNA, the CDR3 is TGTGCCAGCAGCCACCGACAGGGCGGGTTCGTACCCCAGCATTTT. Translated: CASSHRQGGFVPQHF.